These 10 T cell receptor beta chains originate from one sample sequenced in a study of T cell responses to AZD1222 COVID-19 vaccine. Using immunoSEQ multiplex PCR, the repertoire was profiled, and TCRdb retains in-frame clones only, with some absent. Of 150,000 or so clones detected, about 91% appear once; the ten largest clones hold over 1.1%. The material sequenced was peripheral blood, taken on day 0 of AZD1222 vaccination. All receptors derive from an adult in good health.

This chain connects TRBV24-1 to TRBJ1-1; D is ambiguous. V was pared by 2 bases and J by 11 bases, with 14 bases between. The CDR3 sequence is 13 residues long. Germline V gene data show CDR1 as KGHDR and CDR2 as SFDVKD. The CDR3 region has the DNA TGTGCCACCAGTGATTCTCTGGGGAGTATGGCTTTCTTT. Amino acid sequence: CATSDSLGSMAFF.

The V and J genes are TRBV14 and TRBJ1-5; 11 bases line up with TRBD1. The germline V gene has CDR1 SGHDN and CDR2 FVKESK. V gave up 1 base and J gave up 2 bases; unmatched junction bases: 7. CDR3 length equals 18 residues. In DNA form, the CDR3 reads TGTGCCAGCAGCCAAGGGGATCCGGGACAGGGGGGCAATCAGCCCCAGCATTTT. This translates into CASSQGDPGQGGNQPQHF.

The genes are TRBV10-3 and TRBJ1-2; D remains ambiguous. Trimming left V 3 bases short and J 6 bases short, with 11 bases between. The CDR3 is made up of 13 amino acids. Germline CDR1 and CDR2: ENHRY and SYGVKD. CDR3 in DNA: TGTGCCATCAGTGACGCAAGGGTTGATGGCTACACCTTC. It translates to CAISDARVDGYTF.

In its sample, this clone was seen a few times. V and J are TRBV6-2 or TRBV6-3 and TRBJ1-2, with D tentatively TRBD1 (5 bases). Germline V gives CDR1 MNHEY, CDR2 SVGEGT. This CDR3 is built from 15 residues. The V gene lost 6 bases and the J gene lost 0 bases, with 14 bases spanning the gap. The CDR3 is CASSNDRDSNYGYTF. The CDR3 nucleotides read TGTGCCAGCAGCAACGACCGGGACTCTAACTATGGCTACACCTTC.

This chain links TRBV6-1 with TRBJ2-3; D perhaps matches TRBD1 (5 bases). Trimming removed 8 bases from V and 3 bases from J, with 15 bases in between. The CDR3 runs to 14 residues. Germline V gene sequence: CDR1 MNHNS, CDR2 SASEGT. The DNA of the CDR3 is TGTGCCAGCGGTTCAGGGTTAGGGACAGATACGCAGTATTTT. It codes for CASGSGLGTDTQYF.

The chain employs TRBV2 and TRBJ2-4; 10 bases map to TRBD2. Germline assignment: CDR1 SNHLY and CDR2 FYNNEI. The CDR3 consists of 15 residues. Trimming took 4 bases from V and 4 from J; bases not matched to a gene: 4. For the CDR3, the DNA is TGTGCCAGCAGTGCGTGGACTAGCGGTAAAAACATTCAGTACTTC. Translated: CASSAWTSGKNIQYF.

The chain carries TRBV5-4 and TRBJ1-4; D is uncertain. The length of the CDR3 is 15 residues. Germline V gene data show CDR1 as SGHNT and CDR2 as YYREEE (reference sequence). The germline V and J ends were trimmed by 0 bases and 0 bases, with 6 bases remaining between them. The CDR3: CASSLEGTTNEKLFF. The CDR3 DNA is TGTGCCAGCAGCTTGGAGGGAACAACTAATGAAAAACTGTTTTTT.

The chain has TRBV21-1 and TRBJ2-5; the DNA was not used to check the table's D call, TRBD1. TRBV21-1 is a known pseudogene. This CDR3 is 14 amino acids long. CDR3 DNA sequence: TGTGCCAGCACCACGGGACAGATGGAACAGACCCAGTACTTC. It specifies CASTTGQMEQTQYF.

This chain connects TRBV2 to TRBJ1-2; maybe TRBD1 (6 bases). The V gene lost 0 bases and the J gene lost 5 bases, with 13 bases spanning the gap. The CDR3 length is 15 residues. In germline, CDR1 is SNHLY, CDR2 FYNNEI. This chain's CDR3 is CASSEASGGWYGYTF. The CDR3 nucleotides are TGTGCCAGCAGTGAAGCGTCCGGGGGCTGGTATGGCTACACCTTC.

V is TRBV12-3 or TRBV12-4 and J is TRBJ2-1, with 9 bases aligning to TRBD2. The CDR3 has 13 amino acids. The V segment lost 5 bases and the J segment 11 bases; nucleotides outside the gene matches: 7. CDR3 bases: TGTGCCAGCAGTAGGGCTAGCGGGACAAAGCAGTTCTTC. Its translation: CASSRASGTKQFF.